This T cell receptor (beta chain) appears in the sequencing data of a study of T cell changes during pregnancy in multiple sclerosis. V shed 4 bases and J 10 bases; nucleotides not matched to a gene: 9. Germline lookup yields CDR1 LNHDA and CDR2 SQIVND (reference sequence). The CDR3 totals 13 residues. TCRdb's copy holds only in-frame clones and misses some; the assay was immunoSEQ multiplex PCR. This table holds around 70,000 clones, 80% to 95% found once. This sample comprised peripheral blood, obtained in the second trimester of pregnancy. This receptor was obtained from a female donor with multiple sclerosis, enrolled in a pregnancy study. The J gene is TRBJ1-1, the V gene TRBV19; 7 positions match TRBD1. For the CDR3, the DNA is TGTGCCAGTAGTAGGATCGGACAGGCCCGAGCTTTCTTT. Residues: CASSRIGQARAFF.